Sequencing of this T cell receptor (beta chain) was carried out in a study of control samples from healthy donors and cancer patients. CDR1 is SGHTA and CDR2 is FQGTGA in the germline V gene. The V end lost 5 bases, the J end lost 6 bases, and 22 bases lay between the germline ends. The CDR3 totals 17 residues. Here immunoSEQ multiplex PCR was the method, and the copy in TCRdb shows in-frame clones only, minus some. This repertoire shows some 140,000 clones, 89% found once; its top ten account for approximately 8%. The sequence derives from a man aged 45-65 years with head and neck cancer. Material: PBMCs. The rearrangement uses TRBV7-3 and TRBJ2-2; perhaps TRBD2 as D (6 bases). CDR3 in amino acids: CASSPRGKQVAAGELFF. CDR3 DNA sequence: TGTGCCAGCAGCCCGCGGGGAAAACAGGTGGCTGCCGGGGAGCTGTTTTTT.